Listed here is a single T cell receptor beta chain. Antigen unknown. A junction boundary mismatches the germline segment, possibly from a read error. This sample is part of a study of blood T cells in healthy people across ages. The V gene's germline CDR1 is LGHNA and CDR2 YSLEER. This CDR3 spans 17 amino acids. Together with a sample-barcoded 5' primer, a J-beta primer mix was included in a second PCR lasting about 6 to 11 cycles. The template-switch adaptor, which had 12 random nucleotides, put a tag on each cDNA molecule. TCRdb re-called the 5' RACE reads through MiXCR, storing one row per CDR3 protein. The table lists some 1.7 million distinct CDR3 sequences, over 25% of them singletons. Points from the study as a whole: PBMCs left unsorted prevented a conclusive naive versus antigen-experienced comparison. Diversity figures based on one million T cells were deemed too low. Getting older went along with TCR beta diversity per million T cells dropping roughly linearly.

J is TRBJ2-2 and V is TRBV4-3; 8 bases line up with TRBD1. The clonotype was recovered from a woman younger than 45 in good health. Sequencing was performed on blood. The CDR3 coding sequence is TGCGCCAACAGCCAACCAGGGGGCGCAGGAATCACCGGGGAGCTGTTTTTT. Protein sequence: CANSQPGGAGITGELFF.